This T cell receptor (beta chain) was obtained from a study of blood T cell repertoires in COVID-19. Study background: Samples came from the United States, Italy and Spain, spanning acute and convalescent COVID-19. PBMCs, B-cell-depleted T cells, or T cells were the source of the cDNA or gDNA that made up the material.

Study processing details: For nucleated cells, counts were estimated from reference gene primer amplification. Some clones are missing from TCRdb's copy, which holds only in-frame ones; the method was immunoSEQ multiplex PCR. From that table come the V and J calls and clone size; the DNA was used to work out D and trimming. The sample lists around 150,000 clones, around 84% seen once, with approximately 18% in the top ten. Sequenced material: peripheral blood. The source of this sequence is an elderly woman with acute or convalescent COVID-19.

CDR3 nucleotide sequence: TGTGCCAGCAGATCAGGCGGGTTATCGAGCACTGAAGCTTTCTTT. Residues: CASRSGGLSSTEAFF. The chain couples TRBV5-6 to TRBJ1-1; D uncertain. Trimming stripped 5 bases from V and 4 bases from J, with 18 bases between. CDR1 SGHDT and CDR2 YYEEEE come from the germline V gene. The CDR3 contains 15 residues.